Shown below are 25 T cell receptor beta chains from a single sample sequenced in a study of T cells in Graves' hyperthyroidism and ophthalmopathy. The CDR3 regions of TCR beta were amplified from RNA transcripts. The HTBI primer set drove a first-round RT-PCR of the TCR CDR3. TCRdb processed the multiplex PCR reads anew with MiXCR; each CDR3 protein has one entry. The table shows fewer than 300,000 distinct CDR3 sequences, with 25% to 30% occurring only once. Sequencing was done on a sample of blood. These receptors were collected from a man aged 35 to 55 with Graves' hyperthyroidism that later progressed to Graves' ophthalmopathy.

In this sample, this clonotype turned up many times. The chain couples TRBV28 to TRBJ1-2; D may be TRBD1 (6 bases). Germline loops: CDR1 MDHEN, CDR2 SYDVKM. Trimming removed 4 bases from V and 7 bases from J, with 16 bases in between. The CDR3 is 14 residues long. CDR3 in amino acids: CASSSPGTLGGYTF. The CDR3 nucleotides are TGTGCCAGCAGTTCACCCGGGACACTAGGTGGCTACACCTTC.

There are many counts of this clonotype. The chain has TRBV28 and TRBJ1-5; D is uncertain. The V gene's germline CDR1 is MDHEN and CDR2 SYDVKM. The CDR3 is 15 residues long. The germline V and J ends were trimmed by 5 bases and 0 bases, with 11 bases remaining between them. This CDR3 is CASSQTYPSNQPQHF. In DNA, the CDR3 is TGTGCCAGCAGTCAAACATACCCTAGCAATCAGCCCCAGCATTTT.

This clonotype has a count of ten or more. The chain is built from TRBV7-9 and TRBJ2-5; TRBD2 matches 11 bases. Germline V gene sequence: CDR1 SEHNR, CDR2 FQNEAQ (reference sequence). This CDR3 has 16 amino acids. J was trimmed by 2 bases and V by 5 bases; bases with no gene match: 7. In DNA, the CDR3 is TGTGCCAGCAGCCGGCCCGGGACTAGCGGACAAGAGACCCAGTACTTC. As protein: CASSRPGTSGQETQYF. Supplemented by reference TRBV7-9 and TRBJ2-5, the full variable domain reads DTGVSQNPRHKITKRGQNVTFRCDPISEHNRLYWYRQTLGQGPEFLTYFQNEAQLEKSRLLSDRFSAERPKGSFSTLEIQRTEQGDSAMYLCASSRPGTSGQETQYFGPGTRLLVL.

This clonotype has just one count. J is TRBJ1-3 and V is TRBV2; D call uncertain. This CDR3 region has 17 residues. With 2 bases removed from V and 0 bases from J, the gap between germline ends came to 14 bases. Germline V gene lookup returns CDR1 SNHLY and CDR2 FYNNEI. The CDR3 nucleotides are TGTGCCAGCAGTGAAATTGTGGGCAGGACCTCTGGAAACACCATATATTTT. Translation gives CASSEIVGRTSGNTIYF.

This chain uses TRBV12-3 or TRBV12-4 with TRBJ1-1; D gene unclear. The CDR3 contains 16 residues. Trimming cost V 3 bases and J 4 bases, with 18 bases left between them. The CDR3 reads CASSLFLGRVGTEAFF. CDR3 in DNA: TGTGCCAGCAGTTTGTTCCTAGGGAGGGTGGGCACTGAAGCTTTCTTT.

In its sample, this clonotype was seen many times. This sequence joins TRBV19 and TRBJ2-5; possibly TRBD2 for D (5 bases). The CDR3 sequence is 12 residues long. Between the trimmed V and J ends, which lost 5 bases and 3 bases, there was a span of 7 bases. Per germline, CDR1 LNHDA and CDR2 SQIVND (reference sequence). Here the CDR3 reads CASSEGEETQYF. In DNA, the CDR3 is TGTGCCAGTAGTGAGGGCGAAGAGACCCAGTACTTC.

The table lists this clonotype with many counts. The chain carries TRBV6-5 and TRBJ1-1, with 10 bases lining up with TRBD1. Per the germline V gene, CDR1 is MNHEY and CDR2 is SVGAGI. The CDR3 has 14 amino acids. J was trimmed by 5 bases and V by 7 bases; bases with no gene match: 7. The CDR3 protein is CASKPRQGATEAFF. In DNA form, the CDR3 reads TGTGCCAGCAAACCCCGACAGGGGGCAACTGAAGCTTTCTTT.

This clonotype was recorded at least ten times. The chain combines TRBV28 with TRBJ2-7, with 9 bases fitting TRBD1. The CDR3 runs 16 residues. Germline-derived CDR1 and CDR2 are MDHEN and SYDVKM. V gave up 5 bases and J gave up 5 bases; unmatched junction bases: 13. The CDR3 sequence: CASSLSSGTGSHEQYF. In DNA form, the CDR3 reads TGTGCCAGCAGTCTCTCCTCGGGGACAGGGTCCCACGAGCAGTACTTC.

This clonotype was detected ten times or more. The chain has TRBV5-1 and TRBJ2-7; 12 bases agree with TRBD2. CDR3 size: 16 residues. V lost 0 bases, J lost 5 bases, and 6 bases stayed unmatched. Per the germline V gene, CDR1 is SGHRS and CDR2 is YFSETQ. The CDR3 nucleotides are TGCGCCAGCAGCTTGGCGACTAGCGGGAGTCTCCACGAGCAGTACTTC. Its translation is CASSLATSGSLHEQYF.

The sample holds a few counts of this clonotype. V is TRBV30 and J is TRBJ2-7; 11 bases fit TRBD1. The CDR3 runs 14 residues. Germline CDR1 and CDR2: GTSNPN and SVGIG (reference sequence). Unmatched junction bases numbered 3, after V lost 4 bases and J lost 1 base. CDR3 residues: CAWTDRGLSYEQYF. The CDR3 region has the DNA TGTGCCTGGACGGACAGGGGGCTTTCCTACGAGCAGTACTTC.

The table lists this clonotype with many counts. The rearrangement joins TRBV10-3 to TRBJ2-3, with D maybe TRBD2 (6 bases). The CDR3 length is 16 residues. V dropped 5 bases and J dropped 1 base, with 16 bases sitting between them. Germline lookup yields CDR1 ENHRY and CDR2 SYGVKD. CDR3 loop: CAISSSAQPRTDTQYF. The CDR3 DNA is TGTGCCATCAGTTCTAGCGCCCAACCCCGCACAGATACGCAGTATTTT.

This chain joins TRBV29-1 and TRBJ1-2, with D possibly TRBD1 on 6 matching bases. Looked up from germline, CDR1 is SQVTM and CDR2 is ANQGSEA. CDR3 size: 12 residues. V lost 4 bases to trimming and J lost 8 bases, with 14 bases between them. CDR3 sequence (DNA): TGCAGCGTTGTTCCCGGGGGCGAAGGCTACACCTTC. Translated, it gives CSVVPGGEGYTF. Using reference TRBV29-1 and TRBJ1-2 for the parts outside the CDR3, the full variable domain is SAVISQKPSRDICQRGTSLTIQCQVDSQVTMMFWYRQQPGQSLTLIATANQGSEATYESGFVIDKFPISRPNLTFSTLTVSNMSPEDSSIYLCSVVPGGEGYTFGSGTRLTVV.

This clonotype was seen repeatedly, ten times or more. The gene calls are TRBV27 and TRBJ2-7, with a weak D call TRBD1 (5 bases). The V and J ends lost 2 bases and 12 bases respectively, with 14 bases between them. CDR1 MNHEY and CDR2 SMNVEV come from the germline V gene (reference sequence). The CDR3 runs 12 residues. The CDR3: CASSLPQGLPYF. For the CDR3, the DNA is TGTGCCAGCAGTTTACCGCAGGGTTTACCGTACTTC.

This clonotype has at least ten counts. CDR3 coding DNA: TGTGCCAGCAGTGCAGGGACAGGGTTTTTCTCCCAGTACTTC. It is translated as CASSAGTGFFSQYF. The chain combines TRBV12-3 or TRBV12-4 with TRBJ2-5, with TRBD1 identical over 9 bases. This CDR3 contains 14 residues. V lost 5 bases and J lost 9; bases outside the gene matches: 10.

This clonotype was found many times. CDR3 in amino acids: CASRKSGTNTGELFF. Here the CDR3 DNA reads TGTGCCAGCAGAAAGAGCGGGACGAACACCGGGGAGCTGTTTTTT. V is TRBV6-5 and J is TRBJ2-2; 7 bases match TRBD2. The CDR3 covers 15 residues. Germline CDR1 reads MNHEY; CDR2 reads SVGAGI. The V gene end was trimmed by 6 bases and the J gene end by 0 bases; junction bases not matched to a gene: 4.

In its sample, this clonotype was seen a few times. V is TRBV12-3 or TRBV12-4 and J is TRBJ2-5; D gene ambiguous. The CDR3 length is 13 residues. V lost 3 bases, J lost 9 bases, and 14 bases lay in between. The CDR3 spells CASSFSEHWPQYF. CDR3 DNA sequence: TGTGCCAGCAGTTTTTCGGAACATTGGCCCCAGTACTTC.

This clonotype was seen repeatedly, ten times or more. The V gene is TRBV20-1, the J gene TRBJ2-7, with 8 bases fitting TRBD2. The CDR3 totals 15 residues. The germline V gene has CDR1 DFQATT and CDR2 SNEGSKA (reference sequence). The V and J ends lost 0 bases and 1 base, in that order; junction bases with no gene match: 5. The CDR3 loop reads CSARDGERGSYEQYF. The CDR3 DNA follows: TGCAGTGCTAGAGATGGCGAGCGGGGGTCCTACGAGCAGTACTTC.

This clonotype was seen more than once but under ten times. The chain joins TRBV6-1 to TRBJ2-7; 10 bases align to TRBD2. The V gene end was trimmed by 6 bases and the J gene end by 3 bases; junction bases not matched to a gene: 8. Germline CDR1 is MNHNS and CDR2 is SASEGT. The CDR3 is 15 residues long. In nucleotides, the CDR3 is TGTGCCAGCAGCACCGGGACTAGCGACATCTACGAGCAGTACTTC. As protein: CASSTGTSDIYEQYF.

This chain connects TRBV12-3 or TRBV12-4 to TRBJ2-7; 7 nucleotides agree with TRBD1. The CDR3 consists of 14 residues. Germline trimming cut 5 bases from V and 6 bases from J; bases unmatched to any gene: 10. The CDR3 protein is CASSARQGVGEQYF. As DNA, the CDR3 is TGTGCCAGCAGTGCGCGACAGGGCGTCGGCGAGCAGTACTTC.

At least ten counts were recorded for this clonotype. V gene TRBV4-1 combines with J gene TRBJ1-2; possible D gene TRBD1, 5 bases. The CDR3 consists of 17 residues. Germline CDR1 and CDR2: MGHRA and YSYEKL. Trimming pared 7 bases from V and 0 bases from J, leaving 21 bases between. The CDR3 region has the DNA TGCGCCAGCACCCCACTCGGGGGACCGCCAACTAACTATGGCTACACCTTC. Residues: CASTPLGGPPTNYGYTF.

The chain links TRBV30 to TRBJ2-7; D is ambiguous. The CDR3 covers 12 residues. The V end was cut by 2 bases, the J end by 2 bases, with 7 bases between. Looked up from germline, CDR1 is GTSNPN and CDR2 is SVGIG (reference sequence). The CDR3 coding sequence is TGTGCCTGGAGTCCCATAACCTACGAGCAGTACTTC. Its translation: CAWSPITYEQYF.

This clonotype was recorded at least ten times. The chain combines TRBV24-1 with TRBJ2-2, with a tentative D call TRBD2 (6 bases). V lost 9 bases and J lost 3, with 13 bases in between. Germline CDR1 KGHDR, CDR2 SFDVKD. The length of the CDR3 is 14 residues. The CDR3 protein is CATGEQRDTGELFF. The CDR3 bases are TGTGCCACCGGGGAGCAGCGGGACACCGGGGAGCTGTTTTTT.

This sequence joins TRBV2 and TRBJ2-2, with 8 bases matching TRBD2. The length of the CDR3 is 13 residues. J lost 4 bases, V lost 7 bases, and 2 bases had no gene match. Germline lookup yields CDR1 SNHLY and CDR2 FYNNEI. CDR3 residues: CASTAGGTGELFF. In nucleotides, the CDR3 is TGTGCCAGCACCGCGGGGGGCACCGGGGAGCTGTTTTTT.

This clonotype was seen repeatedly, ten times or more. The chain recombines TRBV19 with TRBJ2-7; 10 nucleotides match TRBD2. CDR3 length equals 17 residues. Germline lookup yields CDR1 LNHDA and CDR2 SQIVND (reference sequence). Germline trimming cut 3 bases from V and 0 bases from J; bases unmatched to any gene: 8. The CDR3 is CASSMISGTSDSYEQYF. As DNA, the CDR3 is TGTGCCAGTAGTATGATATCCGGGACTAGCGACTCCTACGAGCAGTACTTC.

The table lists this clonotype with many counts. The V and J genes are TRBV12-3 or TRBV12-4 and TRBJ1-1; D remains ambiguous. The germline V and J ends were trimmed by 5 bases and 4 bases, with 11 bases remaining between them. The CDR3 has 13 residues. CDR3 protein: CASSGYTVTEAFF. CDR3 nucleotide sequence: TGTGCCAGCAGTGGGTATACGGTCACTGAAGCTTTCTTT.